This T cell receptor (beta chain) was identified in a study of T-cell reconstitution after alpha-beta-depleted transplantation in children. Regarding the study as a whole: From surviving recipient T cells and thymic progenitors came the high day-60 TCRbeta diversity observed in some patients. Expanded clones from the graft, numbering several hundred, reportedly supplied alpha-beta T cells about two months after transplant. Most T-cell counts and diversity one year after the transplant came from T cells that were newly produced.

Comment on this clonotype: Its antigen is unidentified.

Germline CDR1 and CDR2: SGHKS and YYEKEE (reference sequence). The CDR3 covers 15 residues. Trimming removed 5 bases from V and 1 base from J, with 14 bases in between. Using unique molecular identifiers, the investigators prepared the TCRbeta library. Each CDR3 protein gets one entry after TCRdb re-called the PCR reads with MiXCR. The repertoire consists of about 470,000 distinct CDR3 sequences, with about 45% occurring once and the leading ten covering under 30%. The material was PBMCs, obtained before TCRalphabeta/CD19-depleted stem cell transplant. This receptor was obtained from a girl under 10 years old with aplastic anemia, due to receive a stem cell transplant. The V gene is TRBV5-5, the J gene TRBJ2-3; D may match TRBD1 or TRBD2 (5 bases each). The CDR3 spells CASSRVGDRTDTQYF. CDR3 DNA: TGTGCCAGCAGTAGAGTGGGGGATCGCACAGATACGCAGTATTTT. Using reference TRBV5-5 and TRBJ2-3 for the parts outside the CDR3, the full variable domain is DAGVTQSPTHLIKTRGQQVTLRCSPISGHKSVSWYQQVLGQGPQFIFQYYEKEERGRGNFPDRFSARQFPNYSSELNVNALLLGDSALYLCASSRVGDRTDTQYFGPGTRLTVL.